This TCR beta chain was sequenced during a study of T cell repertoires in cytomegalovirus infection. On the study more broadly: HLA-C-restricted CMV epitopes, recently identified, and well-studied HLA-B-restricted ones were used by the study. Matching HLA type, along with CMV infection, was indicated by public TCR beta signatures. Regarding the study as a whole: It was HLA-C-restricted CMV-specific TCR beta clonotypes that dominated the response ex vivo. CMV carriers with the relevant HLA were identified by cumulative public TCR beta family frequency.

This clonotype showed up just a few times. What it binds is not known. TCRdb reprocessed the reads via MiXCR and lists one record per CDR3 protein. The sample yields about 740,000 distinct CDR3 sequences, around 31% seen once. In germline, CDR1 is SGHTA, CDR2 FQGNSA. Germline trimming cut 4 bases from V and 3 bases from J; bases unmatched to any gene: 15. This CDR3 is 19 amino acids long. The rearrangement links TRBV7-2 to TRBJ2-4; 10 nucleotides line up with TRBD1. The sequence derives from a human donor in good health (CMV status not recorded). Some clones in this sample may be carry-over from other donors' samples. The sequenced sample was cultured PBMCs, obtained from culture after CMV antigen stimulation. DNA for the CDR3: TGTGCCAGCAGCTCGAAGACAGGGGGCGGAAGAAGGGTCAAAAACATTCAGTACTTC. It yields the protein CASSSKTGGGRRVKNIQYF.